This section outlines one T cell receptor beta chain sequence together with its context. Its antigen is currently unknown. Assay: immunoSEQ multiplex PCR; the TCRdb copy retains only in-frame clones and omits some. The sample lists 95,000 to 150,000 clones, roughly 80% occurring once. Time point noted: baseline pretreatment blood. The treatment denotes: 15 Gy SBRT to primary tumor, nephrectomy 4 weeks later. The data derive from a study of radiation and T cells in renal cell carcinoma. Germline assignment: CDR1 SNHLY and CDR2 FYNNEI. V was trimmed by 6 bases and J by 8 bases, leaving 16 bases between them. The CDR3 is 14 amino acids. General study results and limits: Pretreatment tumor biopsies were lacking, so baseline clonotypes are unknown.

This material consisted of blood, taken from a patient whose treatment included radiotherapy and nephrectomy. The V and J genes are TRBV2 and TRBJ1-4; D gene uncertain. This TCR came from a woman aged 60-75 years with renal cell carcinoma. The CDR3 here is CASSRAYGREKLFF. The CDR3 nucleotides are TGTGCCAGCAGCCGGGCTTACGGCCGGGAAAAACTGTTTTTT.